These 21 T cell receptor beta chains originate from one sample sequenced in a study of cytomegalovirus exposure and HLA in healthy donors. Measured with immunoSEQ multiplex PCR; TCRdb has only the in-frame clones, and not every one. The repertoire holds 150,000 to 200,000 clones, with 86% as singletons. Sequenced input: PBMCs. These receptors originate from a woman in her 30s in good health and CMV-seronegative.

This clone was observed a handful of times. The chain carries TRBV19 and TRBJ1-2; a possible D gene is TRBD1 (5 bases). V was shortened by 8 bases and J by 3 bases, with 10 bases between the two germline ends. The CDR3 consists of 12 residues. Germline V gene data show CDR1 as LNHDA and CDR2 as SQIVND (reference sequence). The CDR3 is CASRTTDYGYTF. CDR3 in DNA: TGTGCCAGTCGGACGACAGACTATGGCTACACCTTC.

V is TRBV5-1 and J is TRBJ2-5; 8 positions match TRBD2. The germline CDR1 and CDR2 sequences are SGHRS and YFSETQ. This CDR3 contains 14 residues. V gave up 3 bases and J gave up 4 bases; unmatched junction bases: 5. The CDR3 coding sequence is TGCGCCAGCAGCTGGAGCGGGGGAGGAGAGACCCAGTACTTC. Protein sequence: CASSWSGGGETQYF.

The chain is built from TRBV18 and TRBJ2-1; tentatively, D is TRBD1 (6 bases). Germline V gives CDR1 KGHSH, CDR2 LQKENI. This CDR3 spans 15 amino acids. V shed 1 base and J shed 4 bases, with 11 bases lying between them. This chain's CDR3 is CASSPQGVLYNEQFF. CDR3 bases: TGTGCCAGCTCACCACAGGGGGTACTTTACAATGAGCAGTTCTTC. The full variable domain, with the rest looked up from reference TRBV18 and TRBJ2-1, is NAGVMQNPRHLVRRRGQEARLRCSPMKGHSHVYWYRQLPEEGLKFMVYLQKENIIDESGMPKERFSAEFPKEGPSILRIQQVVRGDSAAYFCASSPQGVLYNEQFFGPGTRLTVL.

This chain joins TRBV2 and TRBJ2-1, with 8 nucleotides matching TRBD2. CDR3 length: 15 amino acids. CDR1 is SNHLY and CDR2 is FYNNEI in the germline V gene. Losses at the gene ends were 4 bases for V and 3 bases for J; bases not matched to a gene: 5. CDR3 sequence reads: CASSVLGGVYNEQFF. CDR3 nucleotides: TGTGCCAGCAGTGTACTCGGGGGGGTCTACAATGAGCAGTTCTTC.

V is TRBV19 and J is TRBJ1-2; D is uncertain. The CDR3 covers 15 residues. The V and J ends lost 5 bases and 0 bases respectively, with 13 bases between them. The germline gives CDR1 LNHDA, CDR2 SQIVND (reference sequence). CDR3 amino acids: CASSALLPSNYGYTF. The CDR3 DNA follows: TGTGCCAGTAGTGCCCTCTTACCGTCTAACTATGGCTACACCTTC.

In its sample, this clone was seen once. The chain links TRBV6-5 to TRBJ1-6; D remains unclear. Germline CDR1 reads MNHEY; CDR2 reads SVGAGI. The V end was cut by 6 bases, the J end by 7 bases, with 10 bases between. This CDR3 spans 13 amino acids. The CDR3 loop reads CASSREPNSPLHF. The CDR3 bases are TGTGCCAGCAGCCGGGAGCCAAATTCACCCCTCCACTTT.

The chain is built from TRBV28 and TRBJ2-3, with 7 nucleotides matching TRBD1. Germline V gene data show CDR1 as MDHEN and CDR2 as SYDVKM. The length of the CDR3 is 15 residues. V was clipped by 6 bases and J by 0 bases; unmatched bases: 6. CDR3 nucleotides: TGTGCCAGCAGGACGGGACAGTCTAGCACAGATACGCAGTATTTT. This gives the protein CASRTGQSSTDTQYF.

V usage is TRBV15 and J usage is TRBJ2-3; D tentatively fits TRBD1 or TRBD2 (5 bases each). The germline V gene encodes CDR1 LNHNV and CDR2 YYDKDF (reference sequence). Trimming took off 0 bases at V and 4 bases at J, with 14 bases between the two ends. The CDR3 has 16 residues. The CDR3 is CATSRDLLWGSDTQYF. The CDR3 nucleotides read TGTGCCACCAGCAGAGACTTGCTCTGGGGGTCAGATACGCAGTATTTT.

This clone was found once. The chain links TRBV5-4 to TRBJ2-3; 10 bases map to TRBD2. The CDR3 runs to 16 residues. From germline, CDR1 is SGHNT and CDR2 YYREEE (reference sequence). The V segment lost 3 bases and the J segment 7 bases; nucleotides outside the gene matches: 11. The DNA for the CDR3 is TGTGCCAGCAGCTCTTCTAGCGGGGGAGTTCCGTATACGCAGTATTTT. This sequence encodes CASSSSSGGVPYTQYF.

The chain recombines TRBV7-2 with TRBJ2-2, with a weak D call TRBD1 (5 bases). Germline V gene lookup returns CDR1 SGHTA and CDR2 FQGNSA. The CDR3 length is 15 residues. The V and J ends lost 1 base and 5 bases respectively, with 11 bases between them. The CDR3, as DNA: TGTGCCAGCAGCTTAGGTGGCAGGGCAACCGGGGAGCTGTTTTTT. It is translated as CASSLGGRATGELFF.

V usage is TRBV9 and J usage is TRBJ2-7, with TRBD2 matching over 8 bases. The germline CDR1 and CDR2 sequences are SGDLS and YYNGEE. The CDR3 runs 16 residues. V trimming: 5 bases; J trimming: 2 bases; junction bases outside the gene matches: 12. CDR3 protein: CASSDRPGLGTYEQYF. CDR3 coding DNA: TGTGCCAGCAGTGATCGACCGGGACTAGGGACCTACGAGCAGTACTTC.

The J gene is TRBJ1-6, the V gene TRBV10-3, with D possibly matching TRBD1 (5 bases). CDR3 size: 14 residues. From germline, CDR1 is ENHRY and CDR2 SYGVKD. Trimming left V 4 bases short and J 5 bases short, with 9 bases between. The CDR3 region has the DNA TGTGCCATCAGTGGGGGGAGTGATAATTCACCCCTCCACTTT. It specifies CAISGGSDNSPLHF.

The V and J genes are TRBV29-1 and TRBJ2-7; no reliable D call. Germline V gene data show CDR1 as SQVTM and CDR2 as ANQGSEA. The CDR3 loop spans 12 amino acids. Trimming stripped 4 bases from V and 4 bases from J, with 11 bases between. Written as DNA, the CDR3 is TGCAGCGTTGTGGTGGGCAAGTACGAGCAGTACTTC. Its protein product is CSVVVGKYEQYF.

The chain combines TRBV25-1 with TRBJ1-2; no clear D gene. CDR1 is MGHDK and CDR2 is SYGVNS in the germline V gene. Trimming took off 2 bases at V and 4 bases at J, with 8 bases between the two ends. The CDR3 has 13 residues. The CDR3 region is CASSETGSYGYTF. The CDR3 DNA follows: TGTGCCAGCAGTGAAACTGGGAGCTATGGCTACACCTTC.

V gene TRBV6-5 combines with J gene TRBJ2-3, with 8 bases fitting TRBD2. Germline V gene sequence: CDR1 MNHEY, CDR2 SVGAGI. CDR3 length equals 15 residues. V lost 6 bases, J lost 3 bases, and 8 bases stayed unmatched. The CDR3 loop is CASRRAGAGTDTQYF. Here the CDR3 DNA reads TGTGCCAGCAGACGAGCGGGAGCAGGTACAGATACGCAGTATTTT.

This chain connects TRBV10-3 to TRBJ2-7; D remains unclear. Germline V gives CDR1 ENHRY, CDR2 SYGVKD. The CDR3 covers 11 residues. V lost 5 bases and J lost 3, with 5 bases in between. CDR3 DNA sequence: TGTGCCATCAGTACGAACTACGAGCAGTACTTC. As protein: CAISTNYEQYF.

The chain employs TRBV27 and TRBJ2-7, with 7 bases aligning to TRBD2. The CDR3 has 15 amino acids. The germline V gene has CDR1 MNHEY and CDR2 SMNVEV (reference sequence). V lost 5 bases to trimming and J lost 3 bases; unmatched junction nucleotides: 10. The CDR3 loop reads CASSANPGGYYEQYF. The CDR3, as DNA: TGTGCCAGCAGTGCAAACCCGGGGGGTTACTACGAGCAGTACTTC.

The J gene is TRBJ1-1, the V gene TRBV13, with 9 positions matching TRBD1. With V trimmed by 5 bases and J by 3 bases, 16 bases remained unmatched. CDR3 size: 18 residues. Germline V CDR1 and CDR2: PRHDT, FYEKMQ (reference sequence). CDR3 sequence (DNA): TGTGCCAGCAGCGTTCGGGACAGGGCGTTCGGCGGTGACACTGAAGCTTTCTTT. It codes for CASSVRDRAFGGDTEAFF.

V usage is TRBV6-6 and J usage is TRBJ1-5; D possibly corresponds to TRBD1 (6 bases). Trimming shortened V by 5 bases and J by 15 bases, and 20 bases separated the two germline ends. CDR1 is MNHNY and CDR2 is SVGAGI in the germline V gene (reference sequence). There are 13 residues in the CDR3. The CDR3 bases are TGTGCCAGCAGTCGAGGACCCGAGGGGGGGTGGCATTTT. Its protein is CASSRGPEGGWHF.

The chain is built from TRBV28 and TRBJ2-6; 7 bases agree with TRBD1. Germline loops: CDR1 MDHEN, CDR2 SYDVKM. The V gene end was trimmed by 3 bases and the J gene end by 3 bases; junction bases not matched to a gene: 2. This CDR3 region has 15 residues. CDR3 nucleotide sequence: TGTGCCAGCAGTTTGACAGGGTTTGGGGCCAACGTCCTGACTTTC. Protein: CASSLTGFGANVLTF.

The V call is TRBV28, the J call TRBJ1-2; tentatively, D is TRBD1 (5 bases). Germline lookup yields CDR1 MDHEN and CDR2 SYDVKM. The CDR3 sequence is 13 residues long. The V gene lost 4 bases and the J gene lost 8 bases, with 14 bases spanning the gap. The DNA of the CDR3 is TGTGCCAGCAGTTCCGGGACCGTGAGAGGCTACACCTTC. It codes for CASSSGTVRGYTF.